The 17 T cell receptor beta chains below all came from one sample that was sequenced in a study of post-analysis software for immune sequencing data. Sequencing libraries made from TCR beta cDNA carried unique molecular identifiers. A single record per CDR3 protein comes from TCRdb applying MiXCR to the PCR reads. This table holds roughly 600,000 distinct CDR3 sequences, about 40% found once. Broader study findings: About five TRBV segments, including TRBV5-6, TRBV5-1 and TRBV20-1, were more frequent in patients than controls.

These TCRs' antigens remain unknown. The specimen sequenced was blood. The receptors were sampled from a girl between 5 and 17 years old with multiple sclerosis.

This rearrangement joins TRBV29-1 to TRBJ2-7; TRBD1 matches at 8 bases. The CDR3 has 13 residues. The germline V gene encodes CDR1 SQVTM and CDR2 ANQGSEA. J gave up 3 bases and V 4 bases, and 5 bases lay outside the gene matches. The CDR3 nucleotides read TGCAGCGTTGCGGGACAGGAGTTCTACGAGCAGTACTTC. The encoded protein is CSVAGQEFYEQYF.

The chain combines TRBV5-1 with TRBJ2-7; 10 bases map to TRBD2. Per germline, CDR1 SGHRS and CDR2 YFSETQ. The trim removed 8 bases at V and 3 bases at J, leaving 14 bases unmatched. The CDR3 runs 16 residues. The CDR3 DNA is TGCGCCAGTGCCGAAGGACTAGCGGACCCCCGCTACGAGCAGTACTTC. Translated: CASAEGLADPRYEQYF. The complete variable domain, with remaining parts taken from reference TRBV5-1 and TRBJ2-7, reads KAGVTQTPRYLIKTRGQQVTLSCSPISGHRSVSWYQQTPGQGLQFLFEYFSETQRNKGNFPGRFSGRQFSNSRSEMNVSTLELGDSALYLCASAEGLADPRYEQYFGPGTRLTVT.

This rearrangement joins TRBV20-1 to TRBJ1-5; weak D call: TRBD1 (5 bases). Trimming removed 6 bases at V and 7 bases at J, with 16 bases between. The germline V gene encodes CDR1 DFQATT and CDR2 SNEGSKA (reference sequence). The CDR3 covers 13 residues. The CDR3 loop reads CSAGDAEIQPQHF. The CDR3 nucleotides read TGCAGTGCGGGGGACGCCGAGATCCAGCCCCAGCATTTT.

The chain recombines TRBV7-3 with TRBJ2-1, with D unresolved. Germline V gives CDR1 SGHTA, CDR2 FQGTGA. Trimming shortened V by 6 bases and J by 0 bases, and 15 bases separated the two germline ends. There are 16 residues in the CDR3. In DNA form, the CDR3 reads TGTGCCAGCAGTCTAACGGCCACCTTCTCCTACAATGAGCAGTTCTTC. Its protein product is CASSLTATFSYNEQFF.

The gene calls are TRBV5-1 and TRBJ2-7; TRBD2 matches 7 bases. CDR3 length: 14 amino acids. Losses at the gene ends were 0 bases for V and 7 bases for J; bases not matched to a gene: 7. Germline V gene data show CDR1 as SGHRS and CDR2 as YFSETQ. The CDR3 is CASSLGAGRREQYF. CDR3 DNA sequence: TGCGCCAGCAGCTTGGGAGCGGGGCGCCGGGAGCAGTACTTC.

The chain combines TRBV6-6 with TRBJ2-3; D uncertain. The V gene's germline CDR1 is MNHNY and CDR2 SVGAGI (reference sequence). The CDR3 totals 11 residues. V lost 7 bases to trimming and J lost 4 bases, with 6 bases between them. CDR3 amino acids: CASTGSDTQYF. The CDR3 coding sequence is TGTGCCAGCACCGGATCAGATACGCAGTATTTT.

The chain couples TRBV6-5 to TRBJ1-2; 7 bases agree with TRBD1. The CDR3 has 14 residues. Germline V CDR1 and CDR2: MNHEY, SVGAGI. The J segment lost 8 bases and the V segment lost 6 bases, leaving 12 bases of the junction unmatched. The CDR3 nucleotides are TGTGCCAGCAGCGACTTCGGGACAGACAGAGGCTACACCTTC. Translating gives CASSDFGTDRGYTF.

The chain links TRBV7-2 to TRBJ2-7; 12 bases map to TRBD2. The J call may be in error: the DNA end matches TRBJ2-5 better. Per the germline V gene, CDR1 is SGHTA and CDR2 is FQGNSA. This CDR3 spans 16 amino acids. As DNA, the CDR3 is TGTGCCAGCAGCATTCGGACTAGCGGGATCCAGGAGACCCAGTACTTC. Translating it yields CASSIRTSGIQETQYF.

This chain connects TRBV5-6 to TRBJ2-7; no definite D call. V was pared by 4 bases and J by 2 bases, with 19 bases between. This CDR3 comprises 16 residues. Germline assignment: CDR1 SGHDT and CDR2 YYEEEE. The CDR3 spells CASSTPTTKNPYEQYF. The CDR3, as DNA: TGTGCCAGCAGCACGCCGACAACCAAGAACCCCTACGAGCAGTACTTC.

The chain combines TRBV4-1 with TRBJ2-1; the D gene is possibly TRBD2 (5 bases). V gave up 6 bases and J gave up 5 bases, with 17 bases separating them. This CDR3 has 15 residues. Germline V gives CDR1 MGHRA, CDR2 YSYEKL. CDR3 protein: CASSSPGSANNEQFF. CDR3 nucleotide sequence: TGCGCCAGCAGTAGCCCCGGTAGCGCCAACAATGAGCAGTTCTTC.

The V call is TRBV12-3 or TRBV12-4, the J call TRBJ2-3, with a possible D match to TRBD1 (5 bases). Between the trimmed V and J ends, which lost 1 base and 6 bases, there was a span of 20 bases. CDR3 length: 17 residues. The CDR3 reads CASSLVLGRGSKDTQYF. CDR3 sequence (DNA): TGTGCCAGCAGTTTAGTGCTCGGTAGGGGATCTAAGGATACGCAGTATTTT.

The gene calls are TRBV7-9 and TRBJ1-2; D remains unclear. This CDR3 spans 11 amino acids. The V gene lost 3 bases and the J gene lost 13 bases, with 12 bases spanning the gap. Looked up from germline, CDR1 is SEHNR and CDR2 is FQNEAQ (reference sequence). The CDR3 is CASSFDFFSTF. The CDR3 DNA follows: TGTGCCAGCAGCTTCGACTTTTTCTCCACCTTC.

J is TRBJ1-2 and V is TRBV7-2, with D hard to call. Germline V gives CDR1 SGHTA, CDR2 FQGNSA. Trimming took 4 bases from V and 3 from J, leaving 12 bases between them. This CDR3 has 14 residues. CDR3 sequence: CASSSQSDYYGYTF. DNA for the CDR3: TGTGCCAGCAGCTCCCAATCAGACTACTATGGCTACACCTTC. The full variable domain, in which reference TRBV7-2 and TRBJ1-2 provide the parts outside the CDR3, is GAGVSQSPSNKVTEKGKDVELRCDPISGHTALYWYRQSLGQGLEFLIYFQGNSAPDKSGLPSDRFSAERTGGSVSTLTIQRTQQEDSAVYLCASSSQSDYYGYTFGSGTRLTVV.

The V call is TRBV28, the J call TRBJ2-6; D uncertain. The CDR3 sequence is 13 residues long. Trimming removed 8 bases from V and 3 bases from J, with 8 bases in between. Germline lookup yields CDR1 MDHEN and CDR2 SYDVKM. CDR3 residues: CASHNSGANVLTF. Written as DNA, the CDR3 is TGTGCCAGCCATAATAGTGGGGCCAACGTCCTGACTTTC. Complete variable domain (other parts from reference TRBV28 and TRBJ2-6): DVKVTQSSRYLVKRTGEKVFLECVQDMDHENMFWYRQDPGLGLRLIYFSYDVKMKEKGDIPEGYSVSREKKERFSLILESASTNQTSMYLCASHNSGANVLTFGAGSRLTVL.

The CDR3: CASSRTVKYYEQYF. The CDR3 DNA reads TGTGCCAGCAGCCGGACAGTAAAATACTACGAGCAGTACTTC. The J gene is TRBJ2-7, the V gene TRBV2; possibly TRBD1 for D (6 bases). Germline-derived CDR1 and CDR2 are SNHLY and FYNNEI. V was cut by 6 bases and J by 3 bases, with 15 bases left in between. The CDR3 spans 14 residues.

This sequence joins TRBV15 and TRBJ2-1; D uncertain. Trimming cost V 3 bases and J 0 bases, with 9 bases left between them. Germline values: CDR1 LNHNV, CDR2 YYDKDF (reference sequence). This CDR3 is 15 amino acids long. CDR3 protein: CATSSTESSYNEQFF. CDR3 bases: TGTGCCACCAGCAGTACAGAGAGCTCCTACAATGAGCAGTTCTTC.

This chain connects TRBV19 to TRBJ1-2; D perhaps matches TRBD1 (5 bases). Trimming left V 10 bases short and J 0 bases short, with 12 bases between. Germline CDR1 is LNHDA and CDR2 is SQIVND (reference sequence). The CDR3 loop spans 13 amino acids. The CDR3 DNA reads as TGTGCCACCATGACAGCAACTAACTATGGCTACACCTTC. As protein: CATMTATNYGYTF.